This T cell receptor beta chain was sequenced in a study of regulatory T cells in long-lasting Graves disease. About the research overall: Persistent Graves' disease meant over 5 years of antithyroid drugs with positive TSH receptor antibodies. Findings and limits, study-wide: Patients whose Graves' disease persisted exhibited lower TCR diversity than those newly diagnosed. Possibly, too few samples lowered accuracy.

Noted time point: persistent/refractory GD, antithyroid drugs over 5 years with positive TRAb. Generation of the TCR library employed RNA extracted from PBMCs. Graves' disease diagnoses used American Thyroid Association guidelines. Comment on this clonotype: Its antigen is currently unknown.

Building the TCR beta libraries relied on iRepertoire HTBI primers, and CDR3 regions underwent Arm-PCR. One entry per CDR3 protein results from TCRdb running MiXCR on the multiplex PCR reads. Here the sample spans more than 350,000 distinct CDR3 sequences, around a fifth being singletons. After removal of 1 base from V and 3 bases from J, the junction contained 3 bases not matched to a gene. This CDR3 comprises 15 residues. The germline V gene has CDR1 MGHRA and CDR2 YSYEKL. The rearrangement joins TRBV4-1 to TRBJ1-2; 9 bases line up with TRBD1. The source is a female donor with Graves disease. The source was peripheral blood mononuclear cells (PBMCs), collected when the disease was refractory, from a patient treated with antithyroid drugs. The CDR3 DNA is TGCGCCAGCAGCCAAGGGAGGGACAGGGACTATGGCTACACCTTC. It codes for CASSQGRDRDYGYTF.